This is a list of T cell receptor beta chains from one sample in a study of cytomegalovirus exposure and HLA in healthy donors. The repertoire was sequenced with immunoSEQ multiplex PCR; TCRdb's copy has only in-frame clones and lacks some. In the table there are around 120,000 clones, 80% of which are singletons. The sample was PBMCs. The receptors here all came from a female donor in good health and CMV-seropositive. Each CDR3 is given with its conserved first and last residue. Each record gives: V gene, clone size, D gene, J gene, CDR3 DNA, CDR3 protein. D genes are given only for firm matches. Only part of the rows carry a size: once, few, many, or a class if the clone is expanded.

v_call: TRBV27; clone_size: -; d_call: TRBD1; j_call: TRBJ1-6; cdr3_nt: TGTGCCAGCAGTTCATTACAGGGGGATCGAGATAATTCACCCCTCCACTTT; cdr3_aa: CASSSLQGDRDNSPLHF
v_call: TRBV6-4; clone_size: -; d_call: -; j_call: TRBJ1-3; cdr3_nt: TGTGCCAATCACGCTATCCTCTCTGGAAACACCATATATTTT; cdr3_aa: CANHAILSGNTIYF
v_call: TRBV30; clone_size: -; d_call: -; j_call: TRBJ2-3; cdr3_nt: TGTGCCTGGGAGGAGACTGGTACTAGCACAGATACGCAGTATTTT; cdr3_aa: CAWEETGTSTDTQYF
v_call: TRBV5-1; clone_size: -; d_call: TRBD2; j_call: TRBJ2-7; cdr3_nt: TGCGCCAGCAGCGTTGGACTAGCGGGGGCCTCCTACGAGCAGTACTTC; cdr3_aa: CASSVGLAGASYEQYF
v_call: TRBV5-1; clone_size: -; d_call: TRBD2; j_call: TRBJ2-3; cdr3_nt: TGCGCCAGCAGCTTGGTAATCGGGGGGGGGAGCACAGATACGCAGTATTTT; cdr3_aa: CASSLVIGGGSTDTQYF
v_call: TRBV7-6; clone_size: -; d_call: -; j_call: TRBJ2-7; cdr3_nt: TGTGCCAGCAGCTTAGTGTTCGGGGGTCGCGAGCAGTACTTC; cdr3_aa: CASSLVFGGREQYF
v_call: TRBV11-2; clone_size: -; d_call: -; j_call: TRBJ1-6; cdr3_nt: TGTGCCAGCAGCTTAGACAACGGTGGTTCACCCCTCCACTTT; cdr3_aa: CASSLDNGGSPLHF
v_call: TRBV28; clone_size: -; d_call: TRBD2; j_call: TRBJ2-5; cdr3_nt: TGTGCCAGCAGTTTTAGTCTATCTAGCGGGAGGGAGACCCAGTACTTC; cdr3_aa: CASSFSLSSGRETQYF
v_call: TRBV4-3; clone_size: -; d_call: -; j_call: TRBJ1-1; cdr3_nt: TGCGCCAGCAGCCAAGTCTATAGGAACACTGAAGCTTTCTTT; cdr3_aa: CASSQVYRNTEAFF
v_call: TRBV5-1; clone_size: -; d_call: TRBD2; j_call: TRBJ2-2; cdr3_nt: TGCGCCAGCAGCTTGGATGCGGGGGGGAGCGCCGGGGAGCTGTTTTTT; cdr3_aa: CASSLDAGGSAGELFF
v_call: TRBV2; clone_size: few; d_call: TRBD1; j_call: TRBJ1-5; cdr3_nt: TGTGCCAGCAGAGGGACAGTGCCTAATCAGCCCCAGCATTTT; cdr3_aa: CASRGTVPNQPQHF
v_call: TRBV5-4; clone_size: -; d_call: -; j_call: TRBJ1-2; cdr3_nt: TGTGCCAGCAGCTTGACGGGGGAGCCGGGGACCTATGGCTACACCTTC; cdr3_aa: CASSLTGEPGTYGYTF
v_call: TRBV7-2; clone_size: -; d_call: TRBD2; j_call: TRBJ2-5; cdr3_nt: TGTGCCAGCAGCTTAGGGCTAGCGGGGCACCAAGAGACCCAGTACTTC; cdr3_aa: CASSLGLAGHQETQYF
v_call: TRBV4-3; clone_size: -; d_call: -; j_call: TRBJ1-2; cdr3_nt: TGCGCCAGCAGCCAAGATGAGGCGGCTTTTAACTATGGCTACACCTTC; cdr3_aa: CASSQDEAAFNYGYTF
v_call: TRBV6-1; clone_size: -; d_call: TRBD1; j_call: TRBJ1-2; cdr3_nt: TGTGCCGTGGGACAGAACTATGGCTACACCTTC; cdr3_aa: CAVGQNYGYTF
v_call: TRBV27; clone_size: -; d_call: TRBD1; j_call: TRBJ1-1; cdr3_nt: TGTGCCAGCAGTTTCCAGGGGGCTCGTAGTGAAGCTTTCTTT; cdr3_aa: CASSFQGARSEAFF
v_call: TRBV11-1; clone_size: few; d_call: -; j_call: TRBJ1-6; cdr3_nt: TGTGCCAGCAGCTCCAATAATTCACCCCTCCACTTT; cdr3_aa: CASSSNNSPLHF
v_call: TRBV27; clone_size: -; d_call: TRBD1; j_call: TRBJ1-6; cdr3_nt: TGTGCCAGCACTCACAGGGGGGGGAGCTCCTATAATTCACCCCTCCACTTT; cdr3_aa: CASTHRGGSSYNSPLHF
v_call: TRBV5-1; clone_size: once; d_call: -; j_call: TRBJ2-2; cdr3_nt: TGCGCCAGCAGCTTTGAACTTCCAGGGGGGGAGCTGTTTTTT; cdr3_aa: CASSFELPGGELFF
v_call: TRBV5-4; clone_size: -; d_call: TRBD2; j_call: TRBJ2-5; cdr3_nt: TGTGCCAGCAGCTTACTAGCGGACCAAGAGACCCAGTACTTC; cdr3_aa: CASSLLADQETQYF
v_call: TRBV7-9; clone_size: -; d_call: TRBD2; j_call: TRBJ2-5; cdr3_nt: TGTGCCAGCAGCTTAGCGCCACTAGCGGGGGTTGAGACCCAGTACTTC; cdr3_aa: CASSLAPLAGVETQYF
v_call: TRBV10-3; clone_size: -; d_call: -; j_call: TRBJ2-5; cdr3_nt: TGTGCCATCAGTGAGACCCGACAGATACAAGAGACCCAGTACTTC; cdr3_aa: CAISETRQIQETQYF
v_call: TRBV5-1; clone_size: once; d_call: -; j_call: TRBJ1-2; cdr3_nt: TGCGCCAGCAGCTTAGCGGACGGAAACTATGGCTACACCTTC; cdr3_aa: CASSLADGNYGYTF
v_call: TRBV6-1; clone_size: -; d_call: TRBD2; j_call: TRBJ2-1; cdr3_nt: TGTGCCAGCAGTGGGGGGGGACTGGGACATGAGCAGTTCTTC; cdr3_aa: CASSGGGLGHEQFF
v_call: TRBV6-5; clone_size: -; d_call: -; j_call: TRBJ2-3; cdr3_nt: TGTGCCAGCAGTTACTCTGGGCGGACTAGCACAGATACGCAGTATTTT; cdr3_aa: CASSYSGRTSTDTQYF
v_call: TRBV6-1; clone_size: -; d_call: TRBD1; j_call: TRBJ1-6; cdr3_nt: TGTGCCAGCAGTGCCGCGACAGGGTATAATTCACCCCTCCACTTT; cdr3_aa: CASSAATGYNSPLHF
v_call: TRBV19; clone_size: -; d_call: -; j_call: TRBJ1-2; cdr3_nt: TGTGCCAGCCTTAGCGGGGGAGGCGGCTACACCTTC; cdr3_aa: CASLSGGGGYTF
v_call: TRBV7-3; clone_size: few; d_call: TRBD2; j_call: TRBJ2-1; cdr3_nt: TGTGCCAGCAGCTCTAGCGGGGGGATTGGGAATGAGCAGTTCTTC; cdr3_aa: CASSSSGGIGNEQFF
v_call: TRBV5-6; clone_size: few; d_call: TRBD1; j_call: TRBJ1-1; cdr3_nt: TGTGCCAGCAGCTTGGGGAGGGGGCGATGGACTGAAGCTTTCTTT; cdr3_aa: CASSLGRGRWTEAFF
v_call: TRBV5-1; clone_size: -; d_call: -; j_call: TRBJ2-7; cdr3_nt: TGCGCCAGCAGCTCAGGCAGCTCCTACGAGCAGTACTTC; cdr3_aa: CASSSGSSYEQYF
v_call: TRBV9; clone_size: -; d_call: TRBD2; j_call: TRBJ2-5; cdr3_nt: TGTGCCAGCAACCTCGGGGCGGGGGGGCAAGAGACCCAGTACTTC; cdr3_aa: CASNLGAGGQETQYF
v_call: TRBV7-2; clone_size: once; d_call: -; j_call: TRBJ1-5; cdr3_nt: TGTGCCAGCAGCTTATCGCGTCAGCCCCAGCATTTT; cdr3_aa: CASSLSRQPQHF
v_call: TRBV18; clone_size: -; d_call: TRBD1; j_call: TRBJ1-1; cdr3_nt: TGTGCCAGCTCACTTCAGGGGGCAGGTGAAGCTTTCTTT; cdr3_aa: CASSLQGAGEAFF
v_call: TRBV4-1; clone_size: once; d_call: -; j_call: TRBJ2-7; cdr3_nt: TGCGCCAGCAGCCGATTGCAGGGCGGTGATACCTACGAGCAGTACTTC; cdr3_aa: CASSRLQGGDTYEQYF
v_call: TRBV27; clone_size: -; d_call: -; j_call: TRBJ1-2; cdr3_nt: TGTGCCAGTAACGGGGTGCACTATGGCTACACCTTC; cdr3_aa: CASNGVHYGYTF
v_call: TRBV9; clone_size: -; d_call: -; j_call: TRBJ2-5; cdr3_nt: TGTGCCAGCAGCGTAGTCCCAAAAGAGACCCAGTACTTC; cdr3_aa: CASSVVPKETQYF
v_call: TRBV7-2; clone_size: -; d_call: -; j_call: TRBJ1-2; cdr3_nt: TGTGCCAGCAGCCCCGCACGCAGACAGGCCTATGGCTACACCTTC; cdr3_aa: CASSPARRQAYGYTF
v_call: TRBV14; clone_size: -; d_call: -; j_call: TRBJ1-1; cdr3_nt: TGTGCCAGCAGCCAAGTCAGCACTGAAGCTTTCTTT; cdr3_aa: CASSQVSTEAFF